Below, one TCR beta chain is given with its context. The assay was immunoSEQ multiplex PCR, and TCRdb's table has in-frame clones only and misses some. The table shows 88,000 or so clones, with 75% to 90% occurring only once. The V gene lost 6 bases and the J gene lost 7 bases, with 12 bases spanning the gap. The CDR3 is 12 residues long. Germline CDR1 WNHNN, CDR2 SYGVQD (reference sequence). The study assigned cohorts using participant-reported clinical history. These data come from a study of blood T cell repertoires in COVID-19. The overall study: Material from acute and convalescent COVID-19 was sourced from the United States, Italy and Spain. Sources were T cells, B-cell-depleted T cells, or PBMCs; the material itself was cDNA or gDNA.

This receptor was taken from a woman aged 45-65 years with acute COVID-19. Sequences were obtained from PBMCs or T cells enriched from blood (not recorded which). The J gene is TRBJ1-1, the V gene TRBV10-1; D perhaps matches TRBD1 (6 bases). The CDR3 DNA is TGCGCCAGCAGCCTTGACAGGCATGAAGCTTTCTTT. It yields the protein CASSLDRHEAFF.